Following are 8 T cell receptor beta chains from one sample sequenced in a study of tissue T cells after allogeneic stem cell transplantation. The time point denotes: mouse harvest day 14 after allogeneic transplant. Each mouse received 10^7 T-cell-depleted marrow cells plus 10^6 splenic CD5+ T cells by tail vein. Data came from immunoSEQ multiplex PCR; TCRdb stores just in-frame clones and leaves some out. This sample carries some 4,500 clones, approximately 48% of them seen once, and the ten largest clones take roughly 19%. The sample comprised lymph node tissue. These receptors all stem from a female BALB/c mouse given C57BL/6 T cells with graft-versus-host disease after an allogeneic hematopoietic cell transplant.

As for this clone: All gene names here are mouse names. The DNA ends 1 residue before the CDR3 does, and the rest of the CDR3 is filled in from the germline J gene. The V call is TRBV13-1, the J call TRBJ2-3; D gene unclear. The germline V and J ends were trimmed by 1 base and 0 bases, with 9 bases remaining between them. Per germline, CDR1 NSHNY and CDR2 SYGAGN. The CDR3 runs to 15 residues. The CDR3 sequence: CASSDRPASAETLYF. The covered CDR3 bases are TGTGCCAGCAGTGATAGGCCAGCTAGTGCAGAAACGCTGTAT.

Comment on this clone: Germline and genes: mouse. The CDR3 is cut off 1 residue early in the read; its end comes from the germline J gene. The chain uses TRBV16 and TRBJ2-4; D gene ambiguous. Germline CDR1 is SGHSA and CDR2 is FRNQAP. The CDR3 has 13 residues. Trimming took off 2 bases at V and 1 base at J, with 4 bases between the two ends. The covered CDR3 bases are TGTGCAAGCAGCTTACCAGGTCAAAACACCTTGTAC. Protein: CASSLPGQNTLY. The full-length CDR3 reads as CASSLPGQNTLYF.

On this clone itself: Mouse gene names apply. The sequence runs out 1 residue before the end of the CDR3; the remainder is reconstructed from the germline J gene. The J gene is TRBJ2-4, the V gene TRBV2; no reliable D call. Between the trimmed V and J ends, which lost 0 bases and 2 bases, there was a span of 3 bases. Germline lookup yields CDR1 LGHNA and CDR2 YSYQKL. This CDR3 contains 13 residues. The covered CDR3 bases are TGTGCCAGCAGCCAAGAGATTCAAAACACCTTGTAC. Translation gives CASSQEIQNTLY. The whole CDR3 sequence reads CASSQEIQNTLYF.

For this clone: These gene names are mouse names. The read terminates 1 residue ahead of where the CDR3 ends, so the germline J gene completes it. Other DNA sequences in the same sample also yield this CDR3. The chain recombines TRBV3 with TRBJ2-5; 10 bases are shared with TRBD2. Germline trimming cut 4 bases from V and 3 bases from J; bases unmatched to any gene: 7. Per germline, CDR1 SNHLY and CDR2 FYNGKV (reference sequence). There are 16 residues in the CDR3. CDR3 sequence: CASSSGLGVNQDTQYF. Incomplete CDR3 DNA: TGTGCCAGCAGCTCCGGACTGGGGGTTAATCAAGACACCCAGTAC.

Details on this clone: A much larger clone is a single base away; this may be a read error. Genes and germline are mouse. Read sequence stops 1 residue before the CDR3 end, and the germline J gene provides the missing end. The chain recombines TRBV2 with TRBJ2-5; 9 bases align to TRBD2. The CDR3 is 15 amino acids. Per germline, CDR1 LGHNA and CDR2 YSYQKL. The sequenced part of the CDR3 DNA is TGTGCCAGCAGCCAAAACTGGGGGGAAAGAGACGCCCAGTAC. Translating gives CASSQNWGERDAQY. The full CDR3 sequence reads CASSQNWGERDAQYF.

On this clone: Germline and genes here are mouse. The missing CDR3 end, 1 residue past where the read stops, is filled in from the germline J gene. The chain combines TRBV16 with TRBJ2-5, with TRBD2 matching over 8 bases. This CDR3 is 14 amino acids long. Germline lookup yields CDR1 SGHSA and CDR2 FRNQAP. V lost 4 bases, J lost 2 bases, and 2 bases stayed unmatched. CDR3 residues: CASSSWGAQDTQYF. The sequenced part of the CDR3 DNA is TGTGCAAGCAGCTCCTGGGGGGCCCAAGACACCCAGTAC.

The sample holds one count of this clone. Gene labels here are mouse ones. The DNA read from the CDR3 is TGTGCCAGCAGCCAAGAGGGGGGGCGATATGCTGAGCAGTTC. It yields the protein CASSQEGGRYAEQF. In full, the CDR3 is CASSQEGGRYAEQFF. The V gene is TRBV5, the J gene TRBJ2-1, with TRBD2 matching over 8 bases. The read terminates 1 residue before the CDR3 end, so the remaining end is supplied by the germline J gene. CDR1 and CDR2 (germline): LGHNA, YNLKQL (reference sequence). Unmatched junction bases numbered 2, after V lost 0 bases and J lost 4 bases. The CDR3 has 15 residues.

In its sample, this clone was seen a few times. Any gene name here is a mouse gene name. The read ends 1 residue before the CDR3 terminus; that terminus is restored from the germline J gene. The V call is TRBV31, the J call TRBJ1-1; 8 nucleotides align to TRBD1. V was clipped by 0 bases and J by 1 base; unmatched bases: 4. This CDR3 comprises 15 residues. The germline V gene has CDR1 GKSSPN and CDR2 SITVG. The part of the CDR3 DNA that was read is TGTGCCTGGAGTCTAGACAGGGGAGGAAACACAGAAGTCTTC. Translating gives CAWSLDRGGNTEVF. The whole CDR3 protein is CAWSLDRGGNTEVFF. Based on the CDR3 plus reference TRBV31 and TRBJ1-1, the full variable domain is AQTIHQWPVAEIKAVGSPLSLGCTIKGKSSPNLYWYWQATGGTLQQLFYSITVGQVESVVQLNLSASRPKDDQFILSTEKLLLSHSGFYLCAWSLDRGGNTEVFFGKGTRLTVV.